This TCR beta chain was documented in a study of CD8 T cells in Susac syndrome. Study summary: Within the group of sequenced Susac syndrome patients, over 5 had active disease and roughly eight were in remission.

Remarks on this clonotype: The antigen remains unidentified.

With random hexamers, about 0.45 to 1 ug RNA was reverse transcribed. TCRdb re-called the immunoSEQ multiplex PCR reads with MiXCR, one entry per CDR3 protein. The sample consists of about 150,000 distinct CDR3 sequences, 90% to 97% of them appearing once. The CDR3 loop spans 10 amino acids. The germline CDR1 and CDR2 sequences are SQVTM and ANQGSEA. Overall study results and limits: In Susac patients, clonal expansion was not detected in CD4+ cells.

High-throughput TCR beta sequencing covered peripheral CD8+ and CD4+ T cells. The specimen was CD4+ T cells from PBMCs. The sequence derives from a human donor with Susac syndrome. The J gene is TRBJ2-7, the V gene TRBV29-1; the D is unclear. The CDR3 protein is CPRRRVAQYF. DNA for the CDR3: TGCCCACGTCGACGGGTCGCGCAGTACTTC.